The 6 T cell receptor beta chains listed next were all sequenced from one sample in a study of shared clonotypes between healthy human individuals. The repertoire was sequenced with immunoSEQ multiplex PCR; TCRdb's copy has only in-frame clones and lacks some. This table holds 600,000 to 800,000 clones, 55% to 75% found once. Sequencing was done on a sample of memory CD4+ T cells sorted from blood. The subset denotes: CD45RA-negative fraction. Every receptor here comes from a woman in her twenties or thirties in good health.

The chain carries TRBV28 and TRBJ1-1; D is perhaps TRBD1 (6 bases). The CDR3 loop spans 15 amino acids. Per the germline V gene, CDR1 is MDHEN and CDR2 is SYDVKM. The V and J ends lost 5 bases and 3 bases respectively, with 16 bases between them. CDR3 in amino acids: CASSRRGGYDTEAFF. The CDR3 DNA follows: TGTGCCAGCAGTCGGAGGGGGGGCTATGACACTGAAGCTTTCTTT.

The sample holds many counts of this clone. V usage is TRBV5-8 and J usage is TRBJ2-5; D uncertain. The CDR3 runs to 13 residues. V lost 4 bases and J lost 5, with 12 bases in between. Germline assignment: CDR1 SGHTS and CDR2 YDEGEE. CDR3 loop: CASSPPGSETQYF. The CDR3 DNA reads as TGTGCCAGCAGCCCCCCGGGCTCGGAGACCCAGTACTTC. Based on the CDR3 plus reference TRBV5-8 and TRBJ2-5, the full variable domain is EAGVTQSPTHLIKTRGQQATLRCSPISGHTSVYWYQQALGLGLQFLLWYDEGEERNRGNFPPRFSGRQFPNYSSELNVNALELEDSALYLCASSPPGSETQYFGPGTRLLVL.

This chain connects TRBV28 to TRBJ2-7; D ambiguous. CDR3 length equals 11 residues. The germline V and J ends were trimmed by 6 bases and 3 bases, with 6 bases remaining between them. The germline CDR1 and CDR2 sequences are MDHEN and SYDVKM. CDR3 in DNA: TGTGCCAGCAGGTCAGACTACGAGCAGTACTTC. It codes for CASRSDYEQYF.

The rearrangement joins TRBV28 to TRBJ1-2; TRBD1 might be the D (6 bases). This CDR3 has 15 residues. Per germline, CDR1 MDHEN and CDR2 SYDVKM. V was shortened by 2 bases and J by 4 bases, with 14 bases between the two germline ends. The CDR3 DNA reads TGTGCCAGCAGTTTAAGAGGGGGGGCACCCTATGGCTACACCTTC. As protein: CASSLRGGAPYGYTF.

J is TRBJ2-7 and V is TRBV7-9; 9 nucleotides line up with TRBD2. V lost 5 bases, J lost 5 bases, and 7 bases stayed unmatched. CDR3 length equals 14 residues. In germline, CDR1 is SEHNR, CDR2 FQNEAQ (reference sequence). DNA of the CDR3: TGTGCCAGCAGCCGTAGCGGGAGCACCGACGAGCAGTACTTC. Residues: CASSRSGSTDEQYF.

The chain has TRBV5-1 and TRBJ1-2; D gene ambiguous. The CDR3 contains 14 residues. Trimming took 4 bases from V and 2 from J, leaving 12 bases between them. CDR1 is SGHRS, CDR2 YFSETQ, per germline. The CDR3 loop is CASSALRENYGYTF. CDR3 DNA: TGCGCCAGCAGCGCCCTGAGGGAAAACTATGGCTACACCTTC.